These 14 T cell receptor beta chains were all obtained from the same sample, sequenced in a study of cytomegalovirus exposure and HLA in healthy donors. Libraries were prepared by immunoSEQ multiplex PCR; TCRdb keeps only in-frame clonotypes and omits some of them. The data show 100,000 to 150,000 clones, about 96% seen once. Specimen: PBMCs. The receptors were sampled from a man younger than 30 in good health and CMV-seronegative.

The chain links TRBV11-1 to TRBJ2-7; D is perhaps TRBD2 (6 bases). Germline loops: CDR1 SGHAT, CDR2 FQDESV (reference sequence). V was clipped by 4 bases and J by 5 bases, with 21 bases between them. The length of the CDR3 is 16 residues. The CDR3 loop reads CASSSRGGPWGDEQYF. The CDR3 nucleotides are TGTGCCAGCAGCTCCCGTGGAGGGCCATGGGGTGACGAGCAGTACTTC. Combining the CDR3 with reference TRBV11-1 and TRBJ2-7 gives the whole variable domain EAEVAQSPRYKITEKSQAVAFWCDPISGHATLYWYRQILGQGPELLVQFQDESVVDDSQLPKDRFSAERLKGVDSTLKIQPAELGDSAMYLCASSSRGGPWGDEQYFGPGTRLTVT.

The chain combines TRBV5-1 with TRBJ2-1; 11 bases map to TRBD2. The CDR3 consists of 15 residues. The junction had 4 bases not matched to a gene; V was cut back by 3 bases and J by 5 bases. CDR1 and CDR2 (germline): SGHRS, YFSETQ. The CDR3 is CASSSGTSGHNEQFF. CDR3 nucleotides: TGCGCCAGCAGCTCCGGGACTAGCGGACACAATGAGCAGTTCTTC. Full variable domain (missing parts from reference TRBV5-1 and TRBJ2-1): KAGVTQTPRYLIKTRGQQVTLSCSPISGHRSVSWYQQTPGQGLQFLFEYFSETQRNKGNFPGRFSGRQFSNSRSEMNVSTLELGDSALYLCASSSGTSGHNEQFFGPGTRLTVL.

The J gene is TRBJ2-2, the V gene TRBV7-9; TRBD2 matches 11 bases. The trim removed 7 bases at V and 0 bases at J, leaving 7 bases unmatched. The CDR3 totals 17 residues. CDR1 and CDR2 (germline): SEHNR, FQNEAQ (reference sequence). The CDR3 spells CASTFGTSGTNTGELFF. DNA of the CDR3: TGTGCCAGCACCTTCGGGACTAGCGGCACGAACACCGGGGAGCTGTTTTTT.

The chain uses TRBV2 and TRBJ2-1, with D tentatively TRBD2 (5 bases). The CDR3 spans 16 residues. Germline CDR1 is SNHLY and CDR2 is FYNNEI. V lost 8 bases, J lost 8 bases, and 25 bases lay in between. CDR3 in amino acids: CASAKQDFKIGDEQFF. CDR3 sequence (DNA): TGTGCCAGCGCCAAACAAGATTTTAAGATCGGGGATGAGCAGTTCTTC.

This clone has a single count. This sequence joins TRBV27 and TRBJ2-3; 13 bases map to TRBD2. V trimming: 6 bases; J trimming: 4 bases; junction bases outside the gene matches: 4. Germline V lookup: CDR1 MNHEY, CDR2 SMNVEV (reference sequence). This CDR3 spans 15 amino acids. The CDR3 reads CASRGLAGFPDTQYF. CDR3 DNA: TGTGCCAGCAGGGGACTAGCGGGATTCCCAGATACGCAGTATTTT.

This sequence joins TRBV4-3 and TRBJ2-7; TRBD2 aligns across 9 bases. CDR3 size: 15 residues. Germline trimming cut 0 bases from V and 3 bases from J; bases unmatched to any gene: 3. CDR1 and CDR2 from the germline V gene are LGHNA and YSLEER. CDR3 in amino acids: CASSQEWREGYEQYF. CDR3 coding DNA: TGCGCCAGCAGCCAAGAATGGCGGGAGGGCTACGAGCAGTACTTC.

This sequence joins TRBV5-6 and TRBJ1-2; D perhaps matches TRBD1 (5 bases). This CDR3 is 17 amino acids long. Trimming took 0 bases from V and 0 from J, leaving 15 bases between them. In germline, CDR1 is SGHDT, CDR2 YYEEEE. The DNA for the CDR3 is TGTGCCAGCAGCTTGGCGGGGGTGACAGAATCTAACTATGGCTACACCTTC. Encoded protein: CASSLAGVTESNYGYTF.

The chain recombines TRBV6-5 with TRBJ2-3; 11 nucleotides match TRBD2. Germline trimming cut 10 bases from V and 7 bases from J; bases unmatched to any gene: 10. The CDR3 consists of 14 residues. Germline V gene data show CDR1 as MNHEY and CDR2 as SVGAGI. CDR3 loop: CATGLAVGTHTQYF. The CDR3, as DNA: TGTGCCACGGGACTAGCGGTCGGAACCCATACGCAGTATTTT.

About this clone: The identical CDR3 is also encoded by other nucleotide sequences in the sample. This chain links TRBV7-3 with TRBJ1-1; D remains unclear. Deletions cut 1 base from V and 2 bases from J, with 8 bases between. Germline CDR1 and CDR2: SGHTA and FQGTGA. The CDR3 is 14 residues long. For the CDR3, the DNA is TGTGCCAGCAGCTTAAATCCGAGCAACACTGAAGCTTTCTTT. It yields the protein CASSLNPSNTEAFF.

V gene TRBV7-2 combines with J gene TRBJ2-7, with TRBD2 matching over 15 bases. V lost 5 bases, J lost 0 bases, and 11 bases stayed unmatched. Germline loops: CDR1 SGHTA, CDR2 FQGNSA. The CDR3 spans 19 residues. CDR3 bases: TGTGCCAGCAGCAAAAGATCGGGACTAGCGGGAGGCCCCTCCTACGAGCAGTACTTC. Its translation: CASSKRSGLAGGPSYEQYF.

The V gene is TRBV5-4, the J gene TRBJ1-2; no clear D gene. The CDR3 is made up of 16 amino acids. Trimming removed 0 bases at V and 4 bases at J, with 16 bases between. In germline, CDR1 is SGHNT, CDR2 YYREEE (reference sequence). The CDR3 DNA reads TGTGCCAGCAGCTTGGAAGGAACAGCTCGAATCTATGGCTACACCTTC. This gives the protein CASSLEGTARIYGYTF. The full variable domain, completed using reference TRBV5-4 and TRBJ1-2, is ETGVTQSPTHLIKTRGQQVTLRCSSQSGHNTVSWYQQALGQGPQFIFQYYREEENGRGNFPPRFSGLQFPNYSSELNVNALELDDSALYLCASSLEGTARIYGYTFGSGTRLTVV.

Only one count was recorded for this clone. The V and J genes are TRBV7-9 and TRBJ1-1, with D perhaps TRBD1 (5 bases). The germline V gene encodes CDR1 SEHNR and CDR2 FQNEAQ (reference sequence). V lost 2 bases and J lost 0, with 7 bases in between. The CDR3 has 14 amino acids. In DNA, the CDR3 is TGTGCCAGCAGCTTAAGGGGCATGAACACTGAAGCTTTCTTT. It encodes CASSLRGMNTEAFF. The variable domain in full, with the rest retrieved from reference TRBV7-9 and TRBJ1-1, is DTGVSQNPRHKITKRGQNVTFRCDPISEHNRLYWYRQTLGQGPEFLTYFQNEAQLEKSRLLSDRFSAERPKGSFSTLEIQRTEQGDSAMYLCASSLRGMNTEAFFGQGTRLTVV.

This clone was found once. V and J are TRBV6-1 and TRBJ2-4; TRBD2 matches at 10 bases. The CDR3 runs to 19 residues. The V gene's germline CDR1 is MNHNS and CDR2 SASEGT. Trimming took 0 bases from V and 0 from J; bases not matched to a gene: 8. The CDR3 sequence: CASSEALGIAGGAKNIQYF. The CDR3 DNA reads TGTGCCAGCAGTGAAGCGCTGGGGATAGCGGGAGGAGCCAAAAACATTCAGTACTTC.

This clone appeared once. J is TRBJ1-4 and V is TRBV30, with 10 bases that match TRBD1. From germline, CDR1 is GTSNPN and CDR2 SVGIG (reference sequence). CDR3 length: 18 amino acids. The V segment lost 3 bases and the J segment 0 bases; nucleotides outside the gene matches: 10. CDR3 sequence (DNA): TGTGCCTGGAGATTGGACAGGGGGTTAGGGGCAACTAATGAAAAACTGTTTTTT. The encoded protein is CAWRLDRGLGATNEKLFF.